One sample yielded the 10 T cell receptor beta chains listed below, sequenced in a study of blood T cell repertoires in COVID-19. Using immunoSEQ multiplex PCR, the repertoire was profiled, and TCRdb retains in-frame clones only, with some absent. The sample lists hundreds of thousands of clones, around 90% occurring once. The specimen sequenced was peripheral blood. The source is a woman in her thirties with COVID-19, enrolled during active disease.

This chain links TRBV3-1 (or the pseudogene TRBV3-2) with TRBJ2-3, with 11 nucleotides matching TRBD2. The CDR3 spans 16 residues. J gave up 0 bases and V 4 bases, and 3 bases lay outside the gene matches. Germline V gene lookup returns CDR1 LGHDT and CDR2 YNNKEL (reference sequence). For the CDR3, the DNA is TGTGCCAGCAGCCGCGCTAGCGGGGGGAGCACAGATACGCAGTATTTT. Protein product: CASSRASGGSTDTQYF.

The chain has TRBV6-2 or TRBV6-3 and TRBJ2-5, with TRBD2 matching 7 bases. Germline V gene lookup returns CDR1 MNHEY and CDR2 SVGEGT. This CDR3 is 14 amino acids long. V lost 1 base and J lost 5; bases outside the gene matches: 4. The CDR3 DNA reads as TGTGCCAGCAGTTACTTGGGGAGGGGTGAGACCCAGTACTTC. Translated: CASSYLGRGETQYF.

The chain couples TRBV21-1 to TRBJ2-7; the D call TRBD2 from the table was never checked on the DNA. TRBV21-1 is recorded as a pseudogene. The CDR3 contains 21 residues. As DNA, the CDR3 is TGTGCCAGCAGCAAACCCGGGGGGGGAACTAGCGGGAGGGACACCCAATGGGAGCAGTACGTC. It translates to CASSKPGGGTSGRDTQWEQYV.

As DNA, the CDR3 is TGTGCCAGTAGTATCGGGGAAGTCAATGAGCAGTTCTTC. Protein product: CASSIGEVNEQFF. The chain has TRBV19 and TRBJ2-1, with D tentatively TRBD2 (5 bases). The CDR3 has 13 amino acids. Trimming left V 3 bases short and J 6 bases short, with 9 bases between. Germline lookup yields CDR1 LNHDA and CDR2 SQIVND (reference sequence).

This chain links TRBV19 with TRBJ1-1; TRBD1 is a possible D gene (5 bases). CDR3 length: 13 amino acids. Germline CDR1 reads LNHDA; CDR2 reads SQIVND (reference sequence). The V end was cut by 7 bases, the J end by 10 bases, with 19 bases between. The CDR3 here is CASTPLPGDAAFF. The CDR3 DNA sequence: TGTGCCAGTACTCCTCTCCCGGGGGACGCAGCTTTCTTT.

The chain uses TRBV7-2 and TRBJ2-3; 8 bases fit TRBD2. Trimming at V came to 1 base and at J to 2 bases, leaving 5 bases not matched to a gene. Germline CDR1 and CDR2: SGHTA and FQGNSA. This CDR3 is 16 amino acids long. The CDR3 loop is CASSLVAGGATDTQYF. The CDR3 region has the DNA TGTGCCAGCAGCTTAGTGGCCGGGGGGGCCACAGATACGCAGTATTTT.

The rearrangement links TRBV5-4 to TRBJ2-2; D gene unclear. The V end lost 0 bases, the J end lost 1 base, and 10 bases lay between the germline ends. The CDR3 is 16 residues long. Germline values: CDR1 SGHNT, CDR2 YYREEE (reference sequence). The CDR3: CASSLGGPRNTGELFF. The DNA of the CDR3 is TGTGCCAGCAGCTTGGGTGGTCCCAGGAACACCGGGGAGCTGTTTTTT.

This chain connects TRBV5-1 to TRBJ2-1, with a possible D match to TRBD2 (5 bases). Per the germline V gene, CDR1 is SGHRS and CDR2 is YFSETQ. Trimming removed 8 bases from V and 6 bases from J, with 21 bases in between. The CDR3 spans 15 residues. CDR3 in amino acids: CASRAGARPPNEQFF. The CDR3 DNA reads TGCGCCAGTCGCGCGGGCGCGCGGCCTCCCAATGAGCAGTTCTTC.

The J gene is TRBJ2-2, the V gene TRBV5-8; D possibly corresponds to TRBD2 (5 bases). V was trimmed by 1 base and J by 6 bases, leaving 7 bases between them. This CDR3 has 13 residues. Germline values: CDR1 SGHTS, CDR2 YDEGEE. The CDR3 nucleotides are TGTGCCAGCAGCTTGCGGGATTCCGGGGAGCTGTTTTTT. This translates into CASSLRDSGELFF.

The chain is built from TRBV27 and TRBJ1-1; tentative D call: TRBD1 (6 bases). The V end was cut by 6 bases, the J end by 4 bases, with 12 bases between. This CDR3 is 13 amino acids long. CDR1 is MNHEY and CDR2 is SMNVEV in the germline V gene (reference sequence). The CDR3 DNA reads TGTGCCAGCAGCTACAGGGCGAGCACTGAAGCTTTCTTT. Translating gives CASSYRASTEAFF.